The 9 T cell receptor beta chains below all came from one sample that was sequenced in a study of blood T cell repertoires in COVID-19. Some clones are missing from TCRdb's copy, which holds only in-frame ones; the method was immunoSEQ multiplex PCR. The sample lists 310,000 or so clones; 87% were seen once. The source material was peripheral blood. The receptors were sampled from a man in his forties or fifties with active or convalescent COVID-19.

This chain uses TRBV29-1 with TRBJ1-2; a possible D gene is TRBD1 (6 bases). The CDR3 is 12 amino acids. From germline, CDR1 is SQVTM and CDR2 ANQGSEA. V shed 7 bases and J shed 3 bases, with 12 bases lying between them. CDR3 sequence reads: CSAEDSYYGYTF. The CDR3 DNA is TGCAGCGCTGAGGACAGCTACTATGGCTACACCTTC.

The chain couples TRBV21-1 to TRBJ2-3; TRBD2 is taken as the D call from the table, unchecked against the DNA. TRBV21-1 is tagged as a pseudogene. This CDR3 has 15 amino acids. For the CDR3, the DNA is TGTGCCAGCAGCAATGGGGGGGCTGGCACAGATACGCAGTATTTT. Translating it yields CASSNGGAGTDTQYF.

This chain connects TRBV10-3 to TRBJ1-2; TRBD1 matches 7 bases. Germline loops: CDR1 ENHRY, CDR2 SYGVKD. The CDR3 consists of 12 residues. Trimming cost V 4 bases and J 6 bases; bases outside gene matches: 2. The CDR3 bases are TGTGCCATCAGTGCCACAGGGGATGGCTACACCTTC. Protein product: CAISATGDGYTF.

The chain has TRBV3-1 (or the pseudogene TRBV3-2) and TRBJ2-1; D might be TRBD2 (5 bases). The CDR3 runs 14 residues. Germline-derived CDR1 and CDR2 are LGHDT and YNNKEL (reference sequence). V lost 4 bases and J lost 7, with 14 bases in between. The CDR3 spells CASSPPGRRNEQFF. The CDR3 bases are TGTGCCAGCAGCCCACCCGGGCGGAGGAATGAGCAGTTCTTC.

CDR3 sequence: CASSLGGTGDGYTF. The CDR3 bases are TGTGCCAGCAGCCTCGGAGGGACAGGGGATGGCTACACCTTC. This rearrangement joins TRBV9 to TRBJ1-2, with TRBD1 matching 10 bases. This CDR3 is built from 14 residues. V lost 4 bases, J lost 6 bases, and 6 bases stayed unmatched. The germline gives CDR1 SGDLS, CDR2 YYNGEE.

This clone was observed a single time. The chain joins TRBV19 to TRBJ1-1, with D maybe TRBD1 (5 bases). Germline assignment: CDR1 LNHDA and CDR2 SQIVND (reference sequence). This CDR3 has 16 residues. With 6 bases removed from V and 4 bases from J, the gap between germline ends came to 21 bases. CDR3 loop: CASSPLGQTSATEAFF. The CDR3 region has the DNA TGTGCCAGTAGCCCCCTGGGGCAAACATCCGCCACTGAAGCTTTCTTT.

This chain's CDR3 is CASRAQETQYF. The CDR3 nucleotides read TGTGCCAGCAGGGCCCAAGAGACCCAGTACTTC. The V gene is TRBV2, the J gene TRBJ2-5; D call uncertain. Germline loops: CDR1 SNHLY, CDR2 FYNNEI. V was trimmed by 6 bases and J by 1 base, leaving 3 bases between them. The CDR3 sequence is 11 residues long.

V and J are TRBV4-1 and TRBJ2-1; TRBD2 matches at 14 bases. Germline values: CDR1 MGHRA, CDR2 YSYEKL. The V gene end was trimmed by 1 base and the J gene end by 8 bases; junction bases not matched to a gene: 10. This CDR3 spans 18 amino acids. The CDR3 reads CASSQGGLAGAEGDEQFF. The CDR3 DNA reads as TGCGCCAGCAGCCAAGGGGGACTAGCGGGGGCCGAGGGGGATGAGCAGTTCTTC.

The rearrangement joins TRBV2 to TRBJ2-7, with D maybe TRBD2 (5 bases). V lost 4 bases, J lost 1 base, and 11 bases lay in between. This CDR3 spans 14 amino acids. The germline CDR1 and CDR2 sequences are SNHLY and FYNNEI. The CDR3 coding sequence is TGTGCCAGCAGTGTGGGAGCCCTTTCCTACGAGCAGTACTTC. Its translation is CASSVGALSYEQYF.